The 3 T cell receptor beta chains listed next were all sequenced from one sample in a study of blood T cell repertoires in COVID-19 (dated by TCRdb to 2020 to 2022). Library preparation employed the immunoSEQ multiplex PCR assay. This immuneACCESS table, as held by TCRdb, lists in-frame sequences with V and J called but not all clones. Of the missing ones, under half trace to an unresolved V gene in checked studies; the others have no known cause. Counted in this sample were about 96,000 clones; around 90% of them appeared once. The leading ten clones occupy more than 3.5% of the sample. The specimen sequenced was peripheral blood. All receptors derive from a human donor with COVID-19, enrolled during active disease. The donor label of this sample is uncertain.

This sequence joins TRBV7-9 and TRBJ1-1; TRBD1 matches 7 bases. Losses at the gene ends were 4 bases for V and 6 bases for J; bases not matched to a gene: 11. The CDR3 totals 15 residues. Germline CDR1 is SEHNR and CDR2 is FQNEAQ (reference sequence). The CDR3 protein is CASSSQGWYSPEAFF. In nucleotides, the CDR3 is TGTGCCAGCAGCTCACAGGGGTGGTATTCCCCTGAAGCTTTCTTT.

The chain combines TRBV18 with TRBJ2-3; 13 nucleotides agree with TRBD2. The germline CDR1 and CDR2 sequences are KGHSH and LQKENI. CDR3 length equals 17 residues. The J segment lost 0 bases and the V segment lost 2 bases, leaving 2 bases of the junction unmatched. The CDR3 DNA sequence: TGTGCCAGCTCACCAGGGACTAGCGGGGTGAGCACAGATACGCAGTATTTT. Translated: CASSPGTSGVSTDTQYF.

The chain has TRBV7-9 and TRBJ2-1; D is perhaps TRBD1 (6 bases). The ends were cut back, 6 bases at V and 7 bases at J, with 10 bases in the middle. The CDR3 consists of 12 residues. From germline, CDR1 is SEHNR and CDR2 FQNEAQ (reference sequence). DNA for the CDR3: TGTGCCAGCAGTCGTCAGGGGAATGAGCAGTTCTTC. Protein: CASSRQGNEQFF. Combining the CDR3 with reference TRBV7-9 and TRBJ2-1 gives the whole variable domain DTGVSQNPRHKITKRGQNVTFRCDPISEHNRLYWYRQTLGQGPEFLTYFQNEAQLEKSRLLSDRFSAERPKGSFSTLEIQRTEQGDSAMYLCASSRQGNEQFFGPGTRLTVL.